This is a list of T cell receptor beta chains from one sample in a study of control samples from healthy donors and cancer patients. Only in-frame clones appear in the TCRdb table, and some are missing; sequencing was by immunoSEQ multiplex PCR. The table lists approximately 93,000 clones, roughly 89% of them singletons, with about 10% in the top ten. Sequenced material: PBMCs. These receptors originate from a woman aged 45-65 years with colorectal cancer. Each CDR3 is given with its conserved first and last residue. A D gene is named only where the DNA matches it firmly. Clone size is given for some rows only: seen once, a few or many times, or a class if the clone is expanded.

size,J,V,D,DNA,CDR3
NA,TRBJ2-2,TRBV24-1,NA,TGTGCCACCAGTATGTCACAGTCACAGAACACCGGGGAGCTGTTTTTT,CATSMSQSQNTGELFF
NA,TRBJ1-5,TRBV2,NA,TGTGCCAGCAGTCCAGGACGAAATCAGCCCCAGCATTTT,CASSPGRNQPQHF
NA,TRBJ1-4,TRBV28,NA,TGTGCCAGCAGGGGCCCAGCAACTAATGAAAAACTGTTTTTT,CASRGPATNEKLFF
NA,TRBJ2-2,TRBV6-1,TRBD2,TGTGCCAGCAGTGAATTGGGAGGGCACACCGGGGAGCTGTTTTTT,CASSELGGHTGELFF
NA,TRBJ2-3,TRBV9,TRBD1,TGTGCCAGCAGCTCCGGGGACAGGGACCTCGATACGCAGTATTTT,CASSSGDRDLDTQYF
NA,TRBJ1-1,TRBV14,NA,TGTGCCAGCAGCCAAGATGCTTACCCACCGGGACGGACCAACCTGAACACTGAAGCTTTCTTT,CASSQDAYPPGRTNLNTEAFF
once,TRBJ2-4,TRBV19,TRBD1,TGTGCCACCCAACCCTCGGACAGGGGCCGTGTAATTCAGTACTTC,CATQPSDRGRVIQYF
NA,TRBJ1-1,TRBV18,NA,TGTGCCAGCTCACCAGAAGAGAACACTGAAGCTTTCTTT,CASSPEENTEAFF
NA,TRBJ1-1,TRBV5-1,NA,TGCGCCAGCACCCTGGAAGGGTTGGACACTGAAGCTTTCTTT,CASTLEGLDTEAFF
NA,TRBJ1-3,TRBV29-1,NA,TGCAGCGTGCTGACAGTATACACCATATATTTT,CSVLTVYTIYF
NA,TRBJ1-3,TRBV5-8,NA,TGTGCCAGCAGCCAACAGGGCCACACCATATATTTT,CASSQQGHTIYF
NA,TRBJ1-5,TRBV28,NA,TGTGCCAGCAGAGGGGGGGGTGGGCAGCCCCAGCATTTT,CASRGGGGQPQHF
NA,TRBJ1-5,TRBV19,NA,TGTGCCAGTAGTATAGTCCGATCGGGTCAGCCCCAGCATTTT,CASSIVRSGQPQHF
NA,TRBJ2-5,TRBV4-3,TRBD1,TGCGCCAGCAGCCAGATGACAGGGGAAGAGACCCAGTACTTC,CASSQMTGEETQYF